Included here is one T cell receptor (beta chain) sequence, with context. Its antigen is undetermined. These data are taken from a study of T-cell reconstitution after alpha-beta-depleted transplantation in children. Study conclusions and caveats: Newly produced T cells mostly provided counts and TCRbeta diversity after one year, as hyperexpanded clones declined. Reported findings indicate that, about two months after transplant, alpha-beta T cells came from several hundred expanded clones, which were derived from non-depleted graft cells.

This CDR3 is built from 12 residues. The V gene's germline CDR1 is MDHEN and CDR2 SYDVKM. TCRbeta library preparation incorporated unique molecular identifiers. Each CDR3 protein gets one entry after TCRdb re-called the PCR reads with MiXCR. The sample yields more than 400,000 distinct CDR3 sequences, roughly an eighth seen once. J is TRBJ1-5 and V is TRBV28; 8 positions agree with TRBD1. The sample in question was PBMCs, mostly from graft donor cells, obtained 180 days after TCRalphabeta/CD19-depleted stem cell transplant. The clonotype was recovered from a female patient aged 2-15 years who had a stem cell transplant for aplastic anemia, so the T cells may come from the graft donor. Here the CDR3 DNA reads TGTGGGACAGGGTCGGGCAATCAGCCCCAGCATTTT. This codes for CGTGSGNQPQHF.